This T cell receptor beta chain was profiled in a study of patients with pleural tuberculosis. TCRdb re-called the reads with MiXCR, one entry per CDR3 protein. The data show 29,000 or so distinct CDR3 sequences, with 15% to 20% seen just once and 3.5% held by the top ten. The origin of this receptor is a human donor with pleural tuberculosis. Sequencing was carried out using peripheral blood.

CDR3 sequence (DNA): TGTGCCAGCAGGCGAGCAGACTCTGGAAACACCATATATTTT. This codes for CASRRADSGNTIYF. This rearrangement joins TRBV5-4 to TRBJ1-3; no reliable D call. This CDR3 is 14 amino acids long. The germline V gene encodes CDR1 SGHNT and CDR2 YYREEE (reference sequence). V shed 5 bases and J shed 0 bases, with 9 bases lying between them.